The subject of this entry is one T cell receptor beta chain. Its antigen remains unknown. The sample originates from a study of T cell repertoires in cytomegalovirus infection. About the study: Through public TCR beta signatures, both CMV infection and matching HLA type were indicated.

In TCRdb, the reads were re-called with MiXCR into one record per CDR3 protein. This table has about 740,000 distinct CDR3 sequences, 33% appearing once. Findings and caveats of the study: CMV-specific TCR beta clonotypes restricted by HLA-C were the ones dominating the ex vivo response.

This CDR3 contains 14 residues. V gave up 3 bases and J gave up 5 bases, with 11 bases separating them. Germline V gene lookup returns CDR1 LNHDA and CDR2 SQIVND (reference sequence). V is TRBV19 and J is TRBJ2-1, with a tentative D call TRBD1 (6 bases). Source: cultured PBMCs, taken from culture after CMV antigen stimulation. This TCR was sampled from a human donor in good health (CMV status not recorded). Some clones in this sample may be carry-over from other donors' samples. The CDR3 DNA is TGTGCCAGTAGTATCCTTCCAGGGGACAATGAGCAGTTCTTC. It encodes CASSILPGDNEQFF.